This is a list of T cell receptor beta chains from one sample in a study of identical twins. From the 5' RACE reads, TCRdb called clonotypes with MiXCR, one entry per CDR3 protein. There are fewer than 550,000 distinct CDR3 sequences in the sample; around 15% occur only once, and around 0.98% lies in the top ten. The same sample was also studied in work on yellow fever vaccine responses in identical twins.

The material sequenced was CD4+ T cells sorted from blood. Receptor source: a woman under 30 in good health. The CDR3 runs from the conserved cysteine through the conserved F or W. D genes are given only for firm matches. For some rows the clone size is stated as once, few or many, or as a class when expanded; others skip it.

>19|TRBV4-2|TRBD2|TRBJ2-2|.
CASSALGLAGRSVTGELFF
TGTGCCAGCAGCGCCCTGGGACTAGCGGGGCGAAGCGTCACCGGGGAGCTGTTTTTT
>13|TRBV12-3/TRBV12-4|.|TRBJ1-4|.
CASRQDQNEKLFF
TGTGCCAGCAGGCAAGACCAGAATGAAAAACTGTTTTTT
>14|TRBV24-1|.|TRBJ2-7|.
CATSDPVRYYEQYF
TGTGCCACCAGTGACCCCGTTAGGTACTACGAGCAGTACTTC
>17|TRBV5-4|.|TRBJ2-6|few
CASSGPDRPSGANVLTF
TGTGCCAGCAGCGGACCCGACAGGCCATCTGGGGCCAACGTCCTGACTTTC
>15|TRBV3-1|.|TRBJ2-5|once
CASSQPGRAQETQDF
TGTGCCAGCAGCCAACCGGGGCGGGCACAAGAGACCCAGGACTTC
>13|TRBV5-1|.|TRBJ2-1|many
CASSFFSGDEQFF
TGCGCCAGCAGCTTCTTTTCGGGGGATGAGCAGTTCTTC
>14|TRBV4-2|.|TRBJ2-1|many
CASSQMAPQNEQFF
TGTGCCAGCAGCCAGATGGCACCACAGAATGAGCAGTTCTTC
>16|TRBV7-8|.|TRBJ1-5|.
CASSLPPQGMAQPQHF
TGTGCCAGCAGCTTACCCCCACAGGGTATGGCACAGCCCCAGCATTTT
>13|TRBV20-1|.|TRBJ2-5|few
CSAPQANQETQYF
TGCAGTGCTCCCCAAGCCAATCAAGAGACCCAGTACTTC
>15|TRBV5-1|TRBD2|TRBJ2-3|.
CASSSGLQHTDTQYF
TGCGCCAGCAGCTCGGGACTACAGCACACAGATACGCAGTATTTT
>14|TRBV15|.|TRBJ2-3|.
CATSRDQVAGPQYF
TGTGCCACCAGCAGAGATCAAGTGGCCGGTCCGCAGTATTTT
>15|TRBV5-6|.|TRBJ2-7|few
CASSLPAPLSDEQYF
TGTGCCAGCAGCTTGCCAGCCCCGCTAAGCGACGAGCAGTACTTC
>16|TRBV3-1|.|TRBJ2-2|.
CASAPSPTGSTGELFF
TGTGCCAGTGCGCCTTCTCCGACAGGATCCACCGGGGAGCTGTTTTTT
>17|TRBV21-1|.|TRBJ2-2|few
CASSTGGGYPSTGELFF
TGTGCCAGCAGCACCGGGGGGGGATATCCATCGACCGGGGAGCTGTTTTTT
>17|TRBV9|TRBD2|TRBJ2-5|few
CASSVGLAGAQQETQYF
TGTGCCAGCAGCGTCGGACTAGCGGGGGCCCAACAAGAGACCCAGTACTTC
>14|TRBV4-2|.|TRBJ2-5|many
CASSQGGAEETQYF
TGTGCCAGCAGCCAAGGTGGAGCGGAAGAGACCCAGTACTTC
>16|TRBV20-1|TRBD2|TRBJ2-1|many
CSARDRLAGVYNEQFF
TGCAGTGCTAGAGATCGGCTAGCGGGGGTCTACAATGAGCAGTTCTTC
>19|TRBV11-3|.|TRBJ1-1|.
CASSLDHWGPNAPGTEAFF
TGTGCCAGCAGCTTAGATCATTGGGGGCCAAATGCCCCGGGAACTGAAGCTTTCTTT
>15|TRBV19|.|TRBJ2-2|.
CASKMYGLNTGELFF
TGTGCCAGTAAGATGTATGGGCTGAACACCGGGGAGCTGTTTTTT
>15|TRBV5-1|.|TRBJ2-3|.
CASSVGGGSTDTQYF
TGCGCCAGCAGCGTTGGAGGTGGCAGCACAGATACGCAGTATTTT
>15|TRBV5-5|.|TRBJ2-7|.
CASSLGIGQYYEQYF
TGTGCCAGCAGCTTGGGGATTGGACAGTACTACGAGCAGTACTTC
>12|TRBV28|.|TRBJ2-3|.
CASRTGRPGEYF
TGTGCCAGCAGGACGGGTCGGCCCGGAGAGTATTTT
>16|TRBV3-1|TRBD2|TRBJ2-2|many
CASSLGGGANTGELFF
TGTGCCAGCAGCCTCGGCGGGGGGGCGAACACCGGGGAGCTGTTTTTT
>14|TRBV7-2|TRBD2|TRBJ2-1|many
CASSITSGMVEQFF
TGTGCCAGCAGCATTACTAGCGGGATGGTTGAGCAGTTCTTC
>13|TRBV5-1|.|TRBJ2-1|many
CASSFTGSNEQFF
TGCGCCAGCAGCTTTACGGGGTCCAATGAGCAGTTCTTC
>14|TRBV12-3/TRBV12-4|TRBD1|TRBJ1-4|.
CASSLRQGNEKLFF
TGTGCCAGCAGCCTGCGACAGGGTAATGAAAAACTGTTTTTT
>14|TRBV7-2|.|TRBJ2-1|many
CASSLSPFYNEQFF
TGTGCCAGCAGCTTATCCCCCTTTTACAATGAGCAGTTCTTC
>15|TRBV6-2/TRBV6-3|TRBD1|TRBJ2-1|.
CASSRGQGSSNEQFF
TGTGCCAGCAGCCGCGGACAGGGCAGCTCCAATGAGCAGTTCTTC
>14|TRBV5-6|.|TRBJ1-6|.
CASSLVGTQAPLHF
TGTGCCAGCAGCTTGGTTGGGACTCAGGCACCCCTCCACTTT
>14|TRBV5-1|.|TRBJ1-1|.
CASSVSGTNTEAFF
TGCGCCAGCAGCGTCTCCGGGACGAACACTGAAGCTTTCTTT
>17|TRBV29-1|TRBD1|TRBJ2-1|.
CSVEDPRTGSSYNEQFF
TGCAGCGTTGAAGACCCCCGGACAGGCAGCTCCTACAATGAGCAGTTCTTC
>14|TRBV5-1|TRBD2|TRBJ2-5|.
CASSEVAGVETQYF
TGCGCCAGCAGCGAGGTCGCGGGAGTAGAGACCCAGTACTTC
>17|TRBV20-1|TRBD1|TRBJ2-3|few
CSASGTGKRASTDTQYF
TGCAGTGCTAGTGGGACAGGGAAAAGGGCTAGCACAGATACGCAGTATTTT
>14|TRBV7-9|TRBD2|TRBJ2-1|.
CASSFSLLAGEGIF
TGTGCCAGCAGCTTCTCTCTACTAGCGGGAGAAGGAATCTTC
>14|TRBV3-1|TRBD1|TRBJ1-1|many
CASSLTGVNTEAFF
TGTGCCAGCAGCCTAACAGGGGTCAACACTGAAGCTTTCTTT
>15|TRBV6-2/TRBV6-3|.|TRBJ2-7|few
CASRRTGKSSYEQYF
TGTGCCAGCAGACGAACAGGAAAGAGCTCCTACGAGCAGTACTTC
>17|TRBV6-1|TRBD2|TRBJ2-1|.
CASRLSPGTTPYNEQFF
TGTGCCAGCAGACTGTCACCGGGGACTACCCCTTACAATGAGCAGTTCTTC
>14|TRBV5-1|.|TRBJ1-5|.
CASSLEGYNQPQHF
TGCGCCAGCAGCTTAGAGGGGTACAATCAGCCCCAGCATTTT
>13|TRBV5-1|.|TRBJ2-5|few
CASSSAGVETQYF
TGCGCCAGCAGCTCCGCTGGGGTAGAGACCCAGTACTTC
>17|TRBV2|.|TRBJ1-4|.
CASSKRTSWTTNEKLFF
TGTGCCAGCAGTAAGCGAACTTCTTGGACCACTAATGAAAAACTGTTTTTT
>14|TRBV6-1|.|TRBJ2-7|few
CASRVRLMGYEQYF
TGTGCCAGCCGTGTGCGACTAATGGGCTACGAGCAGTACTTC
>15|TRBV7-8|.|TRBJ1-4|many
CASSLDGRNNEKLFF
TGTGCCAGCAGCTTAGATGGCAGGAATAATGAAAAACTGTTTTTT
>13|TRBV4-3|TRBD1|TRBJ1-1|.
CASSQRGQGEAFF
TGCGCCAGCAGCCAAAGGGGACAGGGTGAAGCTTTCTTT
>10|TRBV2|.|TRBJ2-5|many
CASSEETQYF
TGTGCCAGCAGTGAAGAGACCCAGTACTTC
>15|TRBV5-1|TRBD2|TRBJ2-1|.
CASSLRLAEINEQFF
TGCGCCAGCAGCTTGAGACTAGCGGAGATCAATGAGCAGTTCTTC
>14|TRBV12-3/TRBV12-4|TRBD1|TRBJ1-1|.
CASREGQPNTEAFF
TGTGCCAGCAGGGAGGGACAGCCGAACACTGAAGCTTTCTTT
>14|TRBV5-1|.|TRBJ2-4|.
CASSFELAKNIQYF
TGCGCCAGCAGCTTCGAACTAGCCAAAAACATTCAGTACTTC
>11|TRBV7-9|.|TRBJ2-1|many
CASSLTDEQFF
TGTGCCAGCAGCTTAACTGATGAGCAGTTCTTC
>12|TRBV29-1|TRBD1|TRBJ2-1|many
CSVRQGPNEQFF
TGCAGCGTTCGACAGGGACCCAATGAGCAGTTCTTC
>17|TRBV11-2|.|TRBJ2-2|few
CASSLDHSSLNTGELFF
TGTGCCAGCAGCTTAGATCACAGTAGCTTGAACACCGGGGAGCTGTTTTTT
>15|TRBV7-2|.|TRBJ2-7|.
CASSLGAGIPYEQYF
TGTGCCAGCAGCTTAGGGGCAGGGATCCCTTACGAGCAGTACTTC
>12|TRBV3-1|.|TRBJ2-5|many
CASSQDGETQYF
TGTGCCAGCAGCCAAGATGGAGAGACCCAGTACTTC
>15|TRBV6-2/TRBV6-3|TRBD1|TRBJ2-7|.
CASSSAGTGGGEQYF
TGTGCCAGCAGTTCCGCCGGGACAGGGGGCGGCGAGCAGTACTTC
>14|TRBV5-6|TRBD1|TRBJ1-2|.
CASSRTGIDYGYTF
TGTGCCAGCAGCCGGACAGGGATCGACTATGGCTACACCTTC
>14|TRBV21-1|.|TRBJ2-7|few
CASSKGQESYEQYF
TGTGCCAGCAGCAAAGGTCAGGAATCCTACGAGCAGTACTTC
>15|TRBV9|.|TRBJ2-7|.
CASSLDPRSSYEQYF
TGTGCCAGCAGCCTAGATCCACGAAGCTCCTACGAGCAGTACTTC
>13|TRBV30|.|TRBJ1-4|few
CAWSNGGEGKLFF
TGTGCCTGGAGTAATGGGGGCGAAGGAAAACTGTTTTTT
>12|TRBV7-9|.|TRBJ2-1|few
CASSLVVLQQFF
TGTGCCAGCAGCTTAGTAGTTCTTCAGCAGTTCTTC
>16|TRBV5-1|.|TRBJ2-3|few
CASSLLQQGFTDTQYF
TGCGCCAGCAGCTTGCTCCAACAGGGATTCACAGATACGCAGTATTTT
>17|TRBV11-3|TRBD2|TRBJ2-1|few
CASSDRGVAGGLNEQFF
TGTGCCAGCAGCGACAGGGGTGTAGCGGGGGGGCTAAATGAGCAGTTCTTC